These 29 T cell receptor beta chains came from one sample sequenced in a study of shared clonotypes between healthy human individuals. Repertoires were generated with immunoSEQ multiplex PCR, while TCRdb's copy carries only in-frame clones and drops some. This table holds under 2.5 million clones, around 90% found once. The sequenced sample consisted of naive CD4+ T cells from PBMCs. Subset reported: CD45RA+ positively selected. The receptor set was obtained from a man younger than 35 in good health. Some clones in this sample may be carry-over from other donors' samples.

The J gene is TRBJ2-5, the V gene TRBV28, with TRBD1 matching 9 bases. This CDR3 has 16 residues. With V trimmed by 5 bases and J by 5 bases, 12 bases remained unmatched. CDR1 is MDHEN, CDR2 SYDVKM, per germline. CDR3 bases: TGTGCCAGCAGTACCATACAGGGGGCTTTAGGGGAGACCCAGTACTTC. Residues: CASSTIQGALGETQYF.

The V gene is TRBV6-5, the J gene TRBJ1-2; D call uncertain. The CDR3 is 11 amino acids. The V end lost 7 bases, the J end lost 2 bases, and 5 bases lay between the germline ends. The germline V gene has CDR1 MNHEY and CDR2 SVGAGI. The CDR3 loop is CASKHNYGYTF. In nucleotides, the CDR3 is TGTGCCAGCAAACACAACTATGGCTACACCTTC.

This clone occurred once. The chain uses TRBV11-1 and TRBJ2-7, with 11 bases that match TRBD2. Trimming removed 5 bases from V and 3 bases from J; junction bases left unmatched: 3. This CDR3 region has 14 residues. Germline lookup yields CDR1 SGHAT and CDR2 FQDESV (reference sequence). The CDR3 spells CASSKGLAVYEQYF. For the CDR3, the DNA is TGTGCCAGCAGCAAGGGACTAGCGGTCTACGAGCAGTACTTC.

This chain connects TRBV5-6 to TRBJ2-3; no definite D call. Trimming removed 0 bases from V and 6 bases from J, with 14 bases in between. Germline-derived CDR1 and CDR2 are SGHDT and YYEEEE. The CDR3 spans 15 residues. DNA for the CDR3: TGTGCCAGCAGCTTGGGGGCACATCGGGCGGATACGCAGTATTTT. This codes for CASSLGAHRADTQYF. The full variable domain, in which reference TRBV5-6 and TRBJ2-3 provide the parts outside the CDR3, is DAGVTQSPTHLIKTRGQQVTLRCSPKSGHDTVSWYQQALGQGPQFIFQYYEEEERQRGNFPDRFSGHQFPNYSSELNVNALLLGDSALYLCASSLGAHRADTQYFGPGTRLTVL.

This clone was seen just once. V usage is TRBV5-1 and J usage is TRBJ2-5; 9 bases line up with TRBD1. The DNA matches TRBJ2-7 better at its end, which makes the J call doubtful. The germline V gene encodes CDR1 SGHRS and CDR2 YFSETQ. The CDR3 is made up of 15 amino acids. The CDR3 DNA follows: TGCGCCAGCAGCCTGACCGGACAGGGGCACTACGAGCAGTACTTC. Translation: CASSLTGQGHYEQYF.

This chain joins TRBV29-1 and TRBJ1-2; the D gene is possibly TRBD1 (6 bases). CDR1 is SQVTM, CDR2 ANQGSEA, per germline. The CDR3 extends over 15 amino acids. V lost 4 bases and J lost 0, with 15 bases in between. The CDR3 sequence is CSVGGGSRANYGYTF. CDR3 nucleotides: TGCAGCGTTGGTGGGGGCAGCAGAGCTAACTATGGCTACACCTTC.

The chain has TRBV7-2 and TRBJ2-1, with unresolved D. Trimming left V 2 bases short and J 4 bases short, with 15 bases between. Germline V gene sequence: CDR1 SGHTA, CDR2 FQGNSA. The CDR3 extends over 16 amino acids. CDR3 region: CASSLRASEVYNEQFF. The CDR3 bases are TGTGCCAGCAGCTTAAGGGCCAGCGAGGTATACAATGAGCAGTTCTTC.

As regards this clone: The sample has other DNA sequences that encode this CDR3 too. The chain links TRBV18 to TRBJ1-2; TRBD1 might be the D (5 bases). Germline V gene lookup returns CDR1 KGHSH and CDR2 LQKENI. The CDR3 totals 14 residues. V was pared by 2 bases and J by 2 bases, with 9 bases between. This CDR3 reads CASSPTQGNYGYTF. The CDR3 nucleotides read TGTGCCAGCTCACCAACCCAGGGAAACTATGGCTACACCTTC.

As for this clone: This CDR3 is also generated by other DNA sequences in the sample. The J gene is TRBJ2-5, the V gene TRBV7-9, with TRBD1 matching over 8 bases. The CDR3 sequence is 14 residues long. With V trimmed by 5 bases and J by 5 bases, 7 bases remained unmatched. In germline, CDR1 is SEHNR, CDR2 FQNEAQ (reference sequence). For the CDR3, the DNA is TGTGCCAGCAGCGTCGGGACAGGCGGTGAGACCCAGTACTTC. Protein sequence: CASSVGTGGETQYF.

This clone appeared a few times. This rearrangement joins TRBV7-9 to TRBJ1-1; TRBD1 is a possible D gene (6 bases). This CDR3 is built from 14 residues. The germline V gene encodes CDR1 SEHNR and CDR2 FQNEAQ (reference sequence). Trimming shortened V by 5 bases and J by 10 bases, and 20 bases separated the two germline ends. The CDR3: CASSQSRGGHGAFF. The CDR3 DNA follows: TGTGCCAGCAGCCAAAGCAGGGGCGGACATGGAGCTTTCTTT.

V and J are TRBV4-1 and TRBJ2-2, with 9 bases matching TRBD1. Germline CDR1 and CDR2: MGHRA and YSYEKL. The CDR3 covers 19 residues. Losses at the gene ends were 2 bases for V and 3 bases for J; bases not matched to a gene: 13. The CDR3 loop is CASSQLRGGQGKYTGELFF. DNA of the CDR3: TGCGCCAGCAGCCAACTCCGAGGGGGACAGGGAAAATACACCGGGGAGCTGTTTTTT.

The genes are TRBV27 and TRBJ2-7; D is ambiguous. The CDR3 is made up of 13 amino acids. Germline CDR1 MNHEY, CDR2 SMNVEV (reference sequence). The V gene lost 3 bases and the J gene lost 5 bases, with 11 bases spanning the gap. CDR3 in DNA: TGTGCCAGCAGTTTGTCAGGTTTCAACGAGCAGTACTTC. Protein: CASSLSGFNEQYF.

This chain's CDR3 is CASSQDGSRPSNTEAFF. The CDR3 nucleotides read TGCGCCAGCAGCCAAGATGGTAGCAGACCCTCGAACACTGAAGCTTTCTTT. This rearrangement joins TRBV4-3 to TRBJ1-1, with D unresolved. CDR3 size: 17 residues. The germline V gene has CDR1 LGHNA and CDR2 YSLEER. Between the trimmed V and J ends, which lost 0 bases and 1 base, there was a span of 15 bases.

The chain uses TRBV9 and TRBJ1-4; the D gene is possibly TRBD1 (6 bases). Germline CDR1 reads SGDLS; CDR2 reads YYNGEE. The ends were cut back, 4 bases at V and 6 bases at J, with 13 bases in the middle. The CDR3 totals 14 residues. In DNA form, the CDR3 reads TGTGCCAGCAGCTTCAACAGGGAGGATGAAAAACTGTTTTTT. Its protein product is CASSFNREDEKLFF.

The chain is built from TRBV6-1 and TRBJ2-6; no definite D call. V was trimmed by 1 base and J by 7 bases, leaving 8 bases between them. This CDR3 has 14 residues. The germline gives CDR1 MNHNS, CDR2 SASEGT. CDR3 DNA sequence: TGTGCCAGCAGTGAAGACCATATCGCCAACGTCCTGACTTTC. It codes for CASSEDHIANVLTF.

The chain links TRBV7-3 to TRBJ2-3; 7 bases align to TRBD2. After removal of 2 bases from V and 4 bases from J, the junction contained 15 bases not matched to a gene. The CDR3 has 18 amino acids. Germline CDR1 SGHTA, CDR2 FQGTGA. CDR3: CASSLLNTGRERSDTQYF. Here the CDR3 DNA reads TGTGCCAGCAGCTTACTTAATACGGGGCGGGAGAGGTCAGATACGCAGTATTTT.

CDR3 loop: CASSRGAVYGYTF. CDR3 DNA: TGTGCCAGCAGCCGAGGGGCCGTCTATGGCTACACCTTC. V usage is TRBV5-8 and J usage is TRBJ1-2, with a weak D call TRBD1 (5 bases). The CDR3 is made up of 13 amino acids. Germline loops: CDR1 SGHTS, CDR2 YDEGEE. Trimming took 4 bases from V and 4 from J, leaving 11 bases between them.

The J gene is TRBJ2-4, the V gene TRBV19; D is perhaps TRBD1 (5 bases). This CDR3 has 12 amino acids. The germline V gene has CDR1 LNHDA and CDR2 SQIVND (reference sequence). Trimming removed 6 bases from V and 5 bases from J, with 8 bases in between. The DNA for the CDR3 is TGTGCCAGTAGCACCAGGGAAAACATTCAGTACTTC. As protein: CASSTRENIQYF.

In its sample, this clone was seen once. The genes are TRBV5-8 and TRBJ2-7, with a weak D call TRBD2 (6 bases). The CDR3 spans 12 residues. Germline CDR1 and CDR2: SGHTS and YDEGEE. Trimming pared 6 bases from V and 9 bases from J, leaving 16 bases between. In DNA, the CDR3 is TGTGCCAGCACGGGGGAAGGCTTGGGGCAGTACTTC. Translation gives CASTGEGLGQYF.

CDR3: CAWSASGRGKPQHF. The CDR3, as DNA: TGTGCCTGGAGTGCCTCGGGGAGGGGAAAGCCCCAGCATTTT. The chain joins TRBV30 to TRBJ1-5, with D perhaps TRBD1 (5 bases). The CDR3 totals 14 residues. Germline CDR1 GTSNPN, CDR2 SVGIG (reference sequence). The V gene lost 1 base and the J gene lost 8 bases, with 15 bases spanning the gap. Full variable domain (rest looked up from reference TRBV30 and TRBJ1-5): SQTIHQWPATLVQPVGSPLSLECTVEGTSNPNLYWYRQAAGRGLQLLFYSVGIGQISSEVPQNLSASRPQDRQFILSSKKLLLSDSGFYLCAWSASGRGKPQHFGDGTRLSIL.

The V gene is TRBV27, the J gene TRBJ2-5; D could derive from TRBD1 or TRBD2 (6 bases each). The germline V and J ends were trimmed by 5 bases and 4 bases, with 11 bases remaining between them. CDR3 length: 13 amino acids. Germline V gives CDR1 MNHEY, CDR2 SMNVEV (reference sequence). CDR3 nucleotides: TGTGCCAGCAGTAGGGGGGCGGGAGAGACCCAGTACTTC. Translation: CASSRGAGETQYF.

The genes are TRBV5-1 and TRBJ2-6, with no clear D. V dropped 0 bases and J dropped 3 bases, with 13 bases sitting between them. Germline V gives CDR1 SGHRS, CDR2 YFSETQ. This CDR3 region has 17 residues. The CDR3 spells CASSLEPPGSGANVLTF. In DNA, the CDR3 is TGCGCCAGCAGCTTGGAGCCCCCGGGCAGTGGGGCCAACGTCCTGACTTTC. Supplemented by reference TRBV5-1 and TRBJ2-6, the full variable domain reads KAGVTQTPRYLIKTRGQQVTLSCSPISGHRSVSWYQQTPGQGLQFLFEYFSETQRNKGNFPGRFSGRQFSNSRSEMNVSTLELGDSALYLCASSLEPPGSGANVLTFGAGSRLTVL.

The chain employs TRBV5-1 and TRBJ2-2; 8 bases are a match to TRBD2. The V segment lost 0 bases and the J segment 7 bases; nucleotides outside the gene matches: 2. Germline loops: CDR1 SGHRS, CDR2 YFSETQ. This CDR3 is built from 14 residues. The chain's CDR3 is CASSLGTSYGELFF. The CDR3 region has the DNA TGCGCCAGCAGCTTGGGGACTAGCTACGGGGAGCTGTTTTTT.

CDR3 loop: CASSRGTSLSVDTQYF. In DNA form, the CDR3 reads TGTGCCAGCTCACGGGGGACTAGCCTAAGCGTAGATACGCAGTATTTT. The chain links TRBV18 to TRBJ2-3, with 9 bases matching TRBD2. The CDR3 sequence is 16 residues long. V was clipped by 4 bases and J by 5 bases; unmatched bases: 10. Germline V lookup: CDR1 KGHSH, CDR2 LQKENI.

The chain has TRBV5-1 and TRBJ2-1; a weak D match, TRBD2 (6 bases). This CDR3 comprises 17 residues. Germline V gene lookup returns CDR1 SGHRS and CDR2 YFSETQ. V lost 3 bases, J lost 0 bases, and 16 bases lay in between. CDR3 residues: CASSWRDAWSSYNEQFF. The CDR3 coding sequence is TGCGCCAGCAGCTGGCGGGACGCCTGGAGCTCCTACAATGAGCAGTTCTTC.

The chain uses TRBV19 and TRBJ1-4; D may be TRBD1 (6 bases). The CDR3 extends over 14 amino acids. Germline V CDR1 and CDR2: LNHDA, SQIVND (reference sequence). V shed 8 bases and J shed 8 bases, with 18 bases lying between them. CDR3 protein: CASAGQIGGEKLFF. CDR3 bases: TGTGCCAGTGCTGGACAGATCGGTGGGGAAAAACTGTTTTTT.

V is TRBV7-6 and J is TRBJ2-4; D may be TRBD1 or TRBD2 (6 bases each). Germline CDR1 reads SGHVS; CDR2 reads FNYEAQ. The CDR3 is made up of 13 amino acids. V was pared by 5 bases and J by 15 bases, with 20 bases between. The CDR3 sequence is CASSPRGLAMLYF. The CDR3 nucleotides are TGTGCCAGCAGCCCCCGGGGGCTAGCGATGCTGTACTTC.

Points on this clone: The sample contains more than one DNA sequence encoding this CDR3. The V call is TRBV18, the J call TRBJ1-2; D not resolved. This CDR3 spans 12 amino acids. Per the germline V gene, CDR1 is KGHSH and CDR2 is LQKENI. Deletions cut 0 bases from V and 8 bases from J, with 7 bases between. CDR3 sequence: CASSPPGGGYTF. The CDR3 nucleotides are TGTGCCAGCTCACCACCCGGAGGGGGCTACACCTTC.

The genes are TRBV9 and TRBJ2-1; the match to TRBD2 covers 8 bases. Germline V lookup: CDR1 SGDLS, CDR2 YYNGEE. Trimming cost V 3 bases and J 2 bases; bases outside gene matches: 7. The CDR3 has 16 residues. CDR3 sequence reads: CASSEASGLTYNEQFF. In DNA, the CDR3 is TGTGCCAGCAGCGAGGCTAGCGGGTTGACCTACAATGAGCAGTTCTTC.